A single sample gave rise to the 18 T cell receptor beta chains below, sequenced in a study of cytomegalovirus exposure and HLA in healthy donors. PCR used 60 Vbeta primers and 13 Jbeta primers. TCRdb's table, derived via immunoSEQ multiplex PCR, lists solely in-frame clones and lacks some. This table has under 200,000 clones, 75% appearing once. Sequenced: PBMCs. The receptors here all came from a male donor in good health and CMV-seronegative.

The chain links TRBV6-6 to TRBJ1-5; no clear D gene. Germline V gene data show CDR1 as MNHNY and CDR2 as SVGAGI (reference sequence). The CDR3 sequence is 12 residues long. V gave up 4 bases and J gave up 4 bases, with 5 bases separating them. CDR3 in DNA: TGTGCCAGCAGTTCTCAGAATCAGCCCCAGCATTTT. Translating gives CASSSQNQPQHF.

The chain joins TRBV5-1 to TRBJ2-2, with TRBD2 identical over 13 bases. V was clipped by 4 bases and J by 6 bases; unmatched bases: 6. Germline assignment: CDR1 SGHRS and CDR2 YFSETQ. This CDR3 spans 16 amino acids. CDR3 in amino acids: CASSTSGGASAGELFF. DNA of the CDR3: TGCGCCAGCAGCACTAGCGGGGGGGCCTCTGCCGGGGAGCTGTTTTTT.

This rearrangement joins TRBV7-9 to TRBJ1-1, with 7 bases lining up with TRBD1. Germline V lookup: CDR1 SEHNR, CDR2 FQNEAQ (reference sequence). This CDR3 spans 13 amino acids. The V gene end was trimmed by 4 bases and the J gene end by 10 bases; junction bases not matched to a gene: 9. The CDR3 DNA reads TGTGCCAGCAGCTACCCGCAGGGGGAAGGAGCTTTCTTT. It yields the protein CASSYPQGEGAFF.

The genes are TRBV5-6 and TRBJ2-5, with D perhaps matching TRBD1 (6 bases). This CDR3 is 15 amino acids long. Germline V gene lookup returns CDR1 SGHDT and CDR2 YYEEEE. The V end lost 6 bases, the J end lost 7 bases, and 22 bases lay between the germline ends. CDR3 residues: CASTATGWEGGTQYF. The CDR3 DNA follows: TGTGCCAGCACCGCCACAGGGTGGGAAGGTGGGACCCAGTACTTC.

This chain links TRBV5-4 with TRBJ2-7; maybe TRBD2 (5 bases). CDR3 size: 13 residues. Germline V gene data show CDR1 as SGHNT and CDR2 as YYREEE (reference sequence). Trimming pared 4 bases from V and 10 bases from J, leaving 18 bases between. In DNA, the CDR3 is TGTGCCAGCAGCATACCCTCCGTGAGGGAACAGTACTTC. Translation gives CASSIPSVREQYF.

This CDR3 reads CAAWRTGAHEQYF. CDR3 nucleotides: TGTGCCGCGTGGCGGACAGGGGCCCACGAGCAGTACTTC. This chain connects TRBV6-6 to TRBJ2-7, with TRBD1 matching over 9 bases. CDR3 length equals 13 residues. V was clipped by 11 bases and J by 5 bases; unmatched bases: 10. Germline values: CDR1 MNHNY, CDR2 SVGAGI (reference sequence).

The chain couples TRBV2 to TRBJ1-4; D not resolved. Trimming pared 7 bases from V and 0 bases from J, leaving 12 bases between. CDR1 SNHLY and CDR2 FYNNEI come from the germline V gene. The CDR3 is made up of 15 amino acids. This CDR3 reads CASTPKAATNEKLFF. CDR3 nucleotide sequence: TGTGCCAGCACACCCAAAGCTGCAACTAATGAAAAACTGTTTTTT.

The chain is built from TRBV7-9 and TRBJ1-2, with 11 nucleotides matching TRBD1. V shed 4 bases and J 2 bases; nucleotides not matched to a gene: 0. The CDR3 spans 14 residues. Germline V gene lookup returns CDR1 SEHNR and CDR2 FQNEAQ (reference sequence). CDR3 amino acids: CASSWTGGNYGYTF. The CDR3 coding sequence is TGTGCCAGCAGCTGGACAGGGGGCAACTATGGCTACACCTTC.

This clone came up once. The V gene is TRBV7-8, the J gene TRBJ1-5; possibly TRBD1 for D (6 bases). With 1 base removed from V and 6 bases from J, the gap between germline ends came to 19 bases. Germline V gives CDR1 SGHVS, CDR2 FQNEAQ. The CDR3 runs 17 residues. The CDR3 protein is CASSLVGATGLGQPQHF. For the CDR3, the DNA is TGTGCCAGCAGCTTAGTAGGGGCGACAGGTCTCGGTCAGCCCCAGCATTTT.

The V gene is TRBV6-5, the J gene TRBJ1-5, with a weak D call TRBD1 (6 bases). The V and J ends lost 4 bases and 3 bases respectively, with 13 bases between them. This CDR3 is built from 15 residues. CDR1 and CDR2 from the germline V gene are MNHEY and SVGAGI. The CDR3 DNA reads TGTGCCAGCAGTTTAGCCAGGGGAACCAATCAGCCCCAGCATTTT. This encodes CASSLARGTNQPQHF.

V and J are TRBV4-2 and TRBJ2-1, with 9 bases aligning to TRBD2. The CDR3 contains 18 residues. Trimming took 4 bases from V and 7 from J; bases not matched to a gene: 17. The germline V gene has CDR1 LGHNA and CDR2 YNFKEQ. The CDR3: CASSRSPTGTSTGNEQFF. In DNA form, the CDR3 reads TGTGCCAGCAGCCGATCACCTACCGGGACTAGCACGGGGAATGAGCAGTTCTTC.

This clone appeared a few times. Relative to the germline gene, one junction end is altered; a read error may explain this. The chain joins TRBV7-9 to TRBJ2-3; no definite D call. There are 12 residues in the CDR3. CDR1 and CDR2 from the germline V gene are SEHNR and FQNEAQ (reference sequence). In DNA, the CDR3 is TGTTCCAGCAGCTTGCCACTAAATACGCAGTATTTT. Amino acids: CSSSLPLNTQYF.

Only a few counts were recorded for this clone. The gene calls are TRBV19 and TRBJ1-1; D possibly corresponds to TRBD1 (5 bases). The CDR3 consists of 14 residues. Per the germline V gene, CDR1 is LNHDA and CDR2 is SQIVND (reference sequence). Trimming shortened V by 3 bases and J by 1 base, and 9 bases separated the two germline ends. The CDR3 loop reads CASSIGRGNTEAFF. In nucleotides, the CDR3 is TGTGCCAGTAGTATTGGGAGGGGGAACACTGAAGCTTTCTTT.

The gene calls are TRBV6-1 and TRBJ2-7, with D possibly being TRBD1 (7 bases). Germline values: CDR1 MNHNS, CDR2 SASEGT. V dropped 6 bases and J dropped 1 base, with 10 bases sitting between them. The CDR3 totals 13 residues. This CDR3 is CASRRDSSYEQYF. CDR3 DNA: TGTGCCAGCAGGCGGGACAGTTCCTACGAGCAGTACTTC.

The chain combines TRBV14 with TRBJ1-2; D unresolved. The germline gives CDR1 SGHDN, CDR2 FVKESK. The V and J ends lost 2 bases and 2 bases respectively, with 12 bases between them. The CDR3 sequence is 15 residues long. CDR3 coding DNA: TGTGCCAGCAGCCAACGTGTCGGTCTAAACTATGGCTACACCTTC. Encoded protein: CASSQRVGLNYGYTF.

CDR3 coding DNA: TGTGCCACCCACAAGGGACAGGGAACCTACGAGCAGTACTTC. Amino acid sequence: CATHKGQGTYEQYF. This chain uses TRBV6-6 with TRBJ2-7; 9 bases match TRBD1. The CDR3 loop spans 14 amino acids. Germline V gives CDR1 MNHNY, CDR2 SVGAGI (reference sequence). With 10 bases clipped from V and 2 bases from J, the junction kept 9 bases outside the gene matches.

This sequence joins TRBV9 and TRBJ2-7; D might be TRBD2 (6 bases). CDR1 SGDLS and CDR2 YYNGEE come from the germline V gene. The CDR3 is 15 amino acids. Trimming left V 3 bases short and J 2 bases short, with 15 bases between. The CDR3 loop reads CASSAGLASAYEQYF. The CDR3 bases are TGTGCCAGCAGCGCCGGCCTAGCGTCCGCCTACGAGCAGTACTTC.

CDR3 bases: TGTGCCAGCAGCCCCGGGTCCCTAAACTATGGCTACACCTTC. The encoded protein is CASSPGSLNYGYTF. This chain uses TRBV6-6 with TRBJ1-2; D unresolved. The V and J ends lost 6 bases and 2 bases respectively, with 13 bases between them. CDR1 and CDR2 (germline): MNHNY, SVGAGI (reference sequence). The CDR3 length is 14 residues.